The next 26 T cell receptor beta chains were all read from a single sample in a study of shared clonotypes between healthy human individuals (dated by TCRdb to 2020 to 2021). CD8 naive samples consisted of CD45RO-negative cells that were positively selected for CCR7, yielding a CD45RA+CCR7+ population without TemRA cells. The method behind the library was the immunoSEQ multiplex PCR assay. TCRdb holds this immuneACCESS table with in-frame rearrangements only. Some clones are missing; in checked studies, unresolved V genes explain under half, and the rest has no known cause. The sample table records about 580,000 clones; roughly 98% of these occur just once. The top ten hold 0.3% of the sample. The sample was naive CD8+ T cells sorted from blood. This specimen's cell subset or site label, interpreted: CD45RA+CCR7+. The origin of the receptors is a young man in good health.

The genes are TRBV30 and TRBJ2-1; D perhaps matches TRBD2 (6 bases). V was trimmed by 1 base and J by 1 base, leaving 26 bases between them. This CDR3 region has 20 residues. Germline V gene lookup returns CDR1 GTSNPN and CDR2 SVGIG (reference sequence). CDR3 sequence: CAWSGNRRGKEAFSYNEQFF. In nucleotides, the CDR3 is TGTGCCTGGAGTGGCAATCGACGGGGGAAAGAGGCCTTTTCCTACAATGAGCAGTTCTTC.

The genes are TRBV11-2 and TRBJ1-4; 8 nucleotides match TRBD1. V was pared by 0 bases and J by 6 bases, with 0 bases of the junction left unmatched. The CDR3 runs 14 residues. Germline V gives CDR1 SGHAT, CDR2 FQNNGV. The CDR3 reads CASSLEQGDEKLFF. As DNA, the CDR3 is TGTGCCAGCAGCTTAGAACAGGGGGATGAAAAACTGTTTTTT.

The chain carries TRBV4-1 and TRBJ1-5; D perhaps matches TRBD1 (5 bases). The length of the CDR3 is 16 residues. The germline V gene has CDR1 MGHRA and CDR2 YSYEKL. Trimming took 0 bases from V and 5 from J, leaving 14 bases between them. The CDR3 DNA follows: TGCGCCAGCAGCCAAGATCTGGGAGGGGCCCATCAGCCCCAGCATTTT. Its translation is CASSQDLGGAHQPQHF.

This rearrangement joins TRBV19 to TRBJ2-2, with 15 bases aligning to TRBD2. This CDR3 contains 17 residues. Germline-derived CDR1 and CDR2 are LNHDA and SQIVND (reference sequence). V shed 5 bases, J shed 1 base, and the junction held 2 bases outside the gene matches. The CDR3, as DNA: TGTGCCAGTAGTGCGGGACTAGCGGGAGGGAACACCGGGGAGCTGTTTTTT. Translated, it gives CASSAGLAGGNTGELFF.

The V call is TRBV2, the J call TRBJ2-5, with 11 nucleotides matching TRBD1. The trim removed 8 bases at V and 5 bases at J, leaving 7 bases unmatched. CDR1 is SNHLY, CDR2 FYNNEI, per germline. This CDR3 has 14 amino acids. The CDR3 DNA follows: TGTGCCAGCCACCAGGACAGGGGGCAGGAGACCCAGTACTTC. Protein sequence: CASHQDRGQETQYF.

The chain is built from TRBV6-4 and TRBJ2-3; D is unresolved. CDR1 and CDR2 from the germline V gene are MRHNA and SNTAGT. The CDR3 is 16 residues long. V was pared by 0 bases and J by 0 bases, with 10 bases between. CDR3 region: CASSDSPAVSTDTQYF. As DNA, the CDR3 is TGTGCCAGCAGTGACTCTCCTGCGGTTAGCACAGATACGCAGTATTTT.

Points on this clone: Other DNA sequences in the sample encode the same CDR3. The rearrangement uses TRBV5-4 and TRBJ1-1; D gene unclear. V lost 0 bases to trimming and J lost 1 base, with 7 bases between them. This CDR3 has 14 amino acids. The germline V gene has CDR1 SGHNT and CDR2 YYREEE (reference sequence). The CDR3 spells CASSLVPANTEAFF. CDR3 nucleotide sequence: TGTGCCAGCAGCTTGGTCCCTGCGAACACTGAAGCTTTCTTT.

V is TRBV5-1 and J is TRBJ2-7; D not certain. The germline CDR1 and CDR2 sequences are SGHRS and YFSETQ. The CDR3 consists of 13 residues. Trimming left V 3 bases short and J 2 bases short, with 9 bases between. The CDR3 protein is CASSSDTTYEQYF. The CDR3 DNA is TGCGCCAGCAGCTCTGACACTACCTACGAGCAGTACTTC.

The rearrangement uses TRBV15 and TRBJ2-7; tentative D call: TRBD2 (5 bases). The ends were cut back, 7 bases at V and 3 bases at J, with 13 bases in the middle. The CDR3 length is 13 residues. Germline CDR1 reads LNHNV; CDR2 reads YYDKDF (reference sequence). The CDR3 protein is CATKGSRYYEQYF. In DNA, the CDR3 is TGTGCCACCAAAGGGAGCCGGTACTACGAGCAGTACTTC.

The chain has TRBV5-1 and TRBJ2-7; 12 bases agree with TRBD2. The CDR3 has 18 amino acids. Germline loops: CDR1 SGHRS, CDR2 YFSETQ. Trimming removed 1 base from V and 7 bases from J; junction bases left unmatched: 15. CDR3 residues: CASSLNADGLAGTSEQYF. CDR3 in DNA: TGCGCCAGCAGCTTGAATGCCGATGGACTAGCGGGGACGTCGGAGCAGTACTTC. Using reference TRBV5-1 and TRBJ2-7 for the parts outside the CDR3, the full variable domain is KAGVTQTPRYLIKTRGQQVTLSCSPISGHRSVSWYQQTPGQGLQFLFEYFSETQRNKGNFPGRFSGRQFSNSRSEMNVSTLELGDSALYLCASSLNADGLAGTSEQYFGPGTRLTVT.

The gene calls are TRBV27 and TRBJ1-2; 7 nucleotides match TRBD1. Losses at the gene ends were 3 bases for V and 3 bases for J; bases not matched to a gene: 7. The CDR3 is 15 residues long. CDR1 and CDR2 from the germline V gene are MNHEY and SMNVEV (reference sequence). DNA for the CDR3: TGTGCCAGCAGTTTGGTCTGGGACAGCTACTATGGCTACACCTTC. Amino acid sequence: CASSLVWDSYYGYTF.

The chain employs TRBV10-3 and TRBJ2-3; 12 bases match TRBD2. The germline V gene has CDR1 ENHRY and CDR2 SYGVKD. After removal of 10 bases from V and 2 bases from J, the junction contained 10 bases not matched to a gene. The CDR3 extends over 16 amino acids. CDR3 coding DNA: TGTGCCACTTTTTCCGGACTAGCGGGATACACAGATACGCAGTATTTT. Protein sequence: CATFSGLAGYTDTQYF.

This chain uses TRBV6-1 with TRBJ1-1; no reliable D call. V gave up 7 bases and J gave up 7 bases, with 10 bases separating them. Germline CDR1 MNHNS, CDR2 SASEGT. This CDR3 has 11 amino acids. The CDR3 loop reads CASKAGYEAFF. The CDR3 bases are TGTGCCAGCAAGGCAGGCTATGAAGCTTTCTTT.

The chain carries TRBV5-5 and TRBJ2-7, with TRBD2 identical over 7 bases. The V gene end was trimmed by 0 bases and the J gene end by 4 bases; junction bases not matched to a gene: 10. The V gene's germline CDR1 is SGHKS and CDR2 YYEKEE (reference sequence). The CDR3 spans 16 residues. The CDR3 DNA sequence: TGTGCCAGCAGCTTGGAACCAGCGGGGCCCCCATACGAGCAGTACTTC. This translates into CASSLEPAGPPYEQYF.

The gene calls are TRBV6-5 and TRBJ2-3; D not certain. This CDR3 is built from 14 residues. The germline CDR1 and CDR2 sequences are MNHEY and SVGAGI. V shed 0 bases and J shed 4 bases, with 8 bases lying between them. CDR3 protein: CASSYSNGPDTQYF. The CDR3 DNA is TGTGCCAGCAGTTACTCGAATGGCCCAGATACGCAGTATTTT.

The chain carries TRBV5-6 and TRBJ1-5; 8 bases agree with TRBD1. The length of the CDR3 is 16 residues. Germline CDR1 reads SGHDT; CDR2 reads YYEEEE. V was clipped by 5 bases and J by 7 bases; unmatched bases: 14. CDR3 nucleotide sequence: TGTGCCAGCAGTCAAGATAAACAGGGGGTCGGACAGCCCCAGCATTTT. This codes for CASSQDKQGVGQPQHF.

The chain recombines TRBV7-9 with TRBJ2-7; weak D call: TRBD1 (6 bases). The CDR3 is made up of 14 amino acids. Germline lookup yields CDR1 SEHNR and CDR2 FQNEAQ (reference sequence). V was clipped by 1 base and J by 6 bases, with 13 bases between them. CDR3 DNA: TGTGCCAGCAGCTTAGAGGGACACCCTACCGAGCAGTACTTC. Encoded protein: CASSLEGHPTEQYF.

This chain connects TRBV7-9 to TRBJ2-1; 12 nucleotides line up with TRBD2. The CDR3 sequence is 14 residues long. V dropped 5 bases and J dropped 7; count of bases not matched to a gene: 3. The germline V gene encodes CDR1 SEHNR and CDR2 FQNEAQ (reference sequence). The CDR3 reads CASSQGLAGNEQFF. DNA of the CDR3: TGTGCCAGCAGCCAGGGACTAGCGGGTAATGAGCAGTTCTTC. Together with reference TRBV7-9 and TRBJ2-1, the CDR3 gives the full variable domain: DTGVSQNPRHKITKRGQNVTFRCDPISEHNRLYWYRQTLGQGPEFLTYFQNEAQLEKSRLLSDRFSAERPKGSFSTLEIQRTEQGDSAMYLCASSQGLAGNEQFFGPGTRLTVL.

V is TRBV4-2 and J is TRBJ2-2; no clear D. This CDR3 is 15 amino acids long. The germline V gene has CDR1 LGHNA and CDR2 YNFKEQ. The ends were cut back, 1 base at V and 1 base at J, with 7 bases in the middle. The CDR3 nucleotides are TGTGCCAGCAGCCAAGTGGTGGGGAACACCGGGGAGCTGTTTTTT. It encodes CASSQVVGNTGELFF.

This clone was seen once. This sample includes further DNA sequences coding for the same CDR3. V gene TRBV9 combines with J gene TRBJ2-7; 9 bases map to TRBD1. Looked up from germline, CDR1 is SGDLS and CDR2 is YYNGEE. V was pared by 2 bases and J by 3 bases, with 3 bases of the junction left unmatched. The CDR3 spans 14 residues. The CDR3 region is CASSVTGGGYEQYF. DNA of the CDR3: TGTGCCAGCAGCGTTACAGGGGGCGGCTACGAGCAGTACTTC.

DNA of the CDR3: TGTGCCAGCAGACCGGGACAGAGGTTGTGGGAGACCCAGTACTTC. Translated, it gives CASRPGQRLWETQYF. V gene TRBV6-5 combines with J gene TRBJ2-5; 7 bases match TRBD1. Germline CDR1 is MNHEY and CDR2 is SVGAGI. This CDR3 is 15 amino acids long. J lost 5 bases, V lost 6 bases, and 12 bases had no gene match.

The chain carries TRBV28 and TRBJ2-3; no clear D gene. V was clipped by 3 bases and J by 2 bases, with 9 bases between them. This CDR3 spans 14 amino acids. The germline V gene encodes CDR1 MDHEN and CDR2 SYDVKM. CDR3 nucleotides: TGTGCCAGCAGTTTTAACAGATACACAGATACGCAGTATTTT. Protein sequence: CASSFNRYTDTQYF. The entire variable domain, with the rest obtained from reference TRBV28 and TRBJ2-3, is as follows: DVKVTQSSRYLVKRTGEKVFLECVQDMDHENMFWYRQDPGLGLRLIYFSYDVKMKEKGDIPEGYSVSREKKERFSLILESASTNQTSMYLCASSFNRYTDTQYFGPGTRLTVL.

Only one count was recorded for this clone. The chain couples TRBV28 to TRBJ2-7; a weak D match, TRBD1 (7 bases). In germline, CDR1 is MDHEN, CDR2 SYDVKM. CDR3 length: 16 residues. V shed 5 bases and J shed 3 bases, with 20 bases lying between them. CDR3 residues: CASSTPAHRGGYEQYF. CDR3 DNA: TGTGCCAGCAGTACACCCGCCCACAGGGGAGGCTACGAGCAGTACTTC.

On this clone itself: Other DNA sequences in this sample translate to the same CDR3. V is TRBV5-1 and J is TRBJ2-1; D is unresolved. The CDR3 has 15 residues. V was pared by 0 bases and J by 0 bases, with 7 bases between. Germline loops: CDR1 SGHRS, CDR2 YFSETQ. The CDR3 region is CASSLAPSSYNEQFF. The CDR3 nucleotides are TGCGCCAGCAGCTTGGCACCGAGCTCCTACAATGAGCAGTTCTTC.

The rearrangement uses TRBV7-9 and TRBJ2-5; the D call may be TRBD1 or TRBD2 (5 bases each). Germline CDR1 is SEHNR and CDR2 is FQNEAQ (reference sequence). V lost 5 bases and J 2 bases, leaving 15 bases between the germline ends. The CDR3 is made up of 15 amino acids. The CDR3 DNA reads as TGTGCCAGCAGCCAGAAACGGGGCCGTCAAGAGACCCAGTACTTC. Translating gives CASSQKRGRQETQYF.

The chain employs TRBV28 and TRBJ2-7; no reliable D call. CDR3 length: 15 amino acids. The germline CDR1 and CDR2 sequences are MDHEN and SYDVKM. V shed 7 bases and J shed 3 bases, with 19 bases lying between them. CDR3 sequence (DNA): TGTGCCAGCACTCCCTCGATTGGGATCCTCTACGAGCAGTACTTC. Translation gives CASTPSIGILYEQYF.